The 19 T cell receptor beta chains given below trace back to one sample, sequenced in a study of T-cell memory formation after mild COVID-19. TCRdb re-called the 5' RACE reads with MiXCR, one entry per CDR3 protein. Seen here are some 490,000 distinct CDR3 sequences, 15% to 20% observed once, and the top ten hold roughly 12%. The sequenced material came from PBMCs or a T cell subset sorted from them (not recorded which). All receptors derive from an adult woman who had mild COVID-19 (a few samples of this study predate the infection). Cell type and time point are not known.

The table lists this clonotype with many counts. The chain links TRBV18 to TRBJ2-5, with TRBD2 identical over 14 bases. This CDR3 has 17 residues. The germline gives CDR1 KGHSH, CDR2 LQKENI. Trimming cost V 3 bases and J 2 bases; bases outside gene matches: 5. CDR3 region: CASSPTGTSGGQETQYF. CDR3 nucleotide sequence: TGTGCCAGCTCACCTACCGGGACTAGCGGGGGACAAGAGACCCAGTACTTC.

The gene calls are TRBV6-5 and TRBJ2-2, with D perhaps TRBD2 (6 bases). Germline V gene sequence: CDR1 MNHEY, CDR2 SVGAGI. Trimming removed 6 bases at V and 2 bases at J, with 10 bases between. The CDR3 runs 14 residues. CDR3 sequence reads: CASRSRGNTGELFF. CDR3 nucleotides: TGTGCCAGCAGGTCGCGGGGAAACACCGGGGAGCTGTTTTTT.

V is TRBV5-1 and J is TRBJ1-5; 7 bases are shared with TRBD1. The germline gives CDR1 SGHRS, CDR2 YFSETQ. The CDR3 consists of 13 residues. V gave up 4 bases and J gave up 11 bases; unmatched junction bases: 9. CDR3 nucleotide sequence: TGCGCCAGCAGCGAAACAGGGGTTGAGACCCAGCATTTT. It encodes CASSETGVETQHF.

CDR3 DNA: TGCGCCAGCAGCTTAAGCCTCTCTGGGGCCAACGTCCTGACTTTC. Encoded protein: CASSLSLSGANVLTF. The chain recombines TRBV5-1 with TRBJ2-6; D remains unclear. The germline CDR1 and CDR2 sequences are SGHRS and YFSETQ. V dropped 2 bases and J dropped 0 bases, with 6 bases sitting between them. The CDR3 is 15 amino acids.

This clonotype was found a few times. V and J are TRBV7-9 and TRBJ2-5, with a tentative D call TRBD2 (5 bases). Germline V gives CDR1 SEHNR, CDR2 FQNEAQ (reference sequence). The germline V and J ends were trimmed by 5 bases and 3 bases, with 10 bases remaining between them. The CDR3 has 13 residues. The CDR3 sequence: CASSPTTEETQYF. In DNA, the CDR3 is TGTGCCAGCAGCCCGACTACAGAAGAGACCCAGTACTTC.

The sample holds many counts of this clonotype. The V call is TRBV3-2, the J call TRBJ2-5; the D call in the table, TRBD1, was not verified against the DNA. TRBV3-2 is assigned pseudogene status. The CDR3 has 19 amino acids. DNA of the CDR3: TGTGCCAGCAGCCATATTCAGGGGAGAATTTTCGATCGGAAAGAGACCCAGTACTTC. Amino acids: CASSHIQGRIFDRKETQYF.

Only a few counts were recorded for this clonotype. The chain uses TRBV4-1 and TRBJ2-1; TRBD2 agrees at 8 bases. CDR3 length: 16 amino acids. CDR1 MGHRA and CDR2 YSYEKL come from the germline V gene. Unmatched junction bases numbered 5, after V lost 1 base and J lost 3 bases. CDR3 DNA sequence: TGCGCCAGCAGCCAAGTAGGAGCGGGGGACTACAATGAGCAGTTCTTC. As protein: CASSQVGAGDYNEQFF.

This clonotype was detected a few times. The chain couples TRBV20-1 to TRBJ2-7; 11 nucleotides line up with TRBD2. CDR3 length: 14 amino acids. Germline CDR1 is DFQATT and CDR2 is SNEGSKA (reference sequence). Unmatched junction bases numbered 1, after V lost 1 base and J lost 2 bases. The CDR3 DNA is TGCAGTGCTAGAGGTAGCGGGGGGGCCTACGAGCAGTACTTC. This codes for CSARGSGGAYEQYF.

The table lists this clonotype with many counts. The chain couples TRBV6-1 to TRBJ2-1, with D unresolved. Trimming pared 0 bases from V and 6 bases from J, leaving 12 bases between. The CDR3 is made up of 15 amino acids. Germline loops: CDR1 MNHNS, CDR2 SASEGT. The DNA for the CDR3 is TGTGCCAGCAGTGAAGCGCCGAGTTCAGGCAATGAGCAGTTCTTC. Protein sequence: CASSEAPSSGNEQFF.

This clonotype was counted between two and nine times. The rearrangement joins TRBV4-2 to TRBJ1-2; 10 nucleotides align to TRBD1. The CDR3 covers 16 residues. Germline V gene lookup returns CDR1 LGHNA and CDR2 YNFKEQ. Trimming at V came to 0 bases and at J to 4 bases, leaving 5 bases not matched to a gene. In DNA, the CDR3 is TGTGCCAGCAGCCAAGATGGGACAGGGGAGAGCTATGGCTACACCTTC. It encodes CASSQDGTGESYGYTF.

This clonotype was seen a handful of times. This chain connects TRBV6-1 to TRBJ2-2; 7 bases line up with TRBD2. Per germline, CDR1 MNHNS and CDR2 SASEGT. This CDR3 is 17 amino acids long. After removal of 4 bases from V and 1 base from J, the junction contained 9 bases not matched to a gene. CDR3 in amino acids: CASSVSPGGENTGELFF. The CDR3, as DNA: TGTGCCAGCAGTGTTTCCCCGGGGGGAGAGAACACCGGGGAGCTGTTTTTT.

At least ten counts were recorded for this clonotype. The V and J genes are TRBV7-8 and TRBJ2-7, with D perhaps matching TRBD1 or TRBD2 (5 bases each). The CDR3 is 16 residues long. From germline, CDR1 is SGHVS and CDR2 FQNEAQ. V gave up 4 bases and J gave up 5 bases, with 21 bases separating them. The CDR3, as DNA: TGTGCCAGCAGCTCTAGCAGGGCCCCGCTTCGCCACGAGCAGTACTTC. Translating it yields CASSSSRAPLRHEQYF.

The sample holds many counts of this clonotype. This chain joins TRBV9 and TRBJ2-5, with a possible D match to TRBD2 (5 bases). The germline V and J ends were trimmed by 0 bases and 10 bases, with 10 bases remaining between them. The CDR3 covers 12 residues. Germline V gives CDR1 SGDLS, CDR2 YYNGEE. The CDR3 protein is CASSVGERRQYF. The CDR3 nucleotides read TGTGCCAGCAGCGTAGGGGAGCGGCGCCAGTACTTC.

The rearrangement links TRBV24-1 to TRBJ1-6; unclear D gene. The CDR3 loop spans 12 amino acids. V was pared by 3 bases and J by 7 bases, with 3 bases between. Per germline, CDR1 KGHDR and CDR2 SFDVKD. CDR3 region: CATSDQNSPLHF. CDR3 sequence (DNA): TGTGCCACCAGTGATCAGAATTCACCCCTCCACTTT.

This clonotype was seen only a few times. DNA for the CDR3: TGCAGCGTTGAAGATCTAGCGGGAATTTACAATGAGCAGTTCTTC. This gives the protein CSVEDLAGIYNEQFF. The chain has TRBV29-1 and TRBJ2-1; 9 bases match TRBD2. The CDR3 has 15 amino acids. Germline V lookup: CDR1 SQVTM, CDR2 ANQGSEA. V lost 0 bases and J lost 4; bases outside the gene matches: 4.

This clonotype turned up a few times. The chain couples TRBV20-1 to TRBJ1-1, with D unclear. Per germline, CDR1 DFQATT and CDR2 SNEGSKA (reference sequence). With 3 bases removed from V and 2 bases from J, the gap between germline ends came to 13 bases. The CDR3 length is 14 residues. The CDR3 reads CSARRTVLNTEAFF. The CDR3 bases are TGCAGTGCTAGGAGAACAGTCCTCAACACTGAAGCTTTCTTT.

This clonotype was seen a handful of times. The chain uses TRBV5-1 and TRBJ2-5; possible D gene TRBD2, 7 bases. CDR1 is SGHRS, CDR2 YFSETQ, per germline. Trimming shortened V by 2 bases and J by 1 base, and 15 bases separated the two germline ends. The CDR3 extends over 16 amino acids. Written as DNA, the CDR3 is TGCGCCAGCAGCTTCACGAGGGGAGGGGGCCAAGAGACCCAGTACTTC. Translated: CASSFTRGGGQETQYF.

This clonotype was detected only a few times. The rearrangement joins TRBV6-2 or TRBV6-3 to TRBJ2-1; 7 bases fit TRBD2. The trim removed 2 bases at V and 6 bases at J, leaving 10 bases unmatched. CDR3 length equals 16 residues. Germline V gene data show CDR1 as MNHEY and CDR2 as SVGEGT. The CDR3 reads CASSYQAGAFGNEQFF. The DNA of the CDR3 is TGTGCCAGCAGTTACCAGGCGGGAGCGTTCGGCAATGAGCAGTTCTTC.

This chain joins TRBV10-2 and TRBJ1-4, with 7 bases fitting TRBD1. Germline V gene lookup returns CDR1 WSHSY and CDR2 SAAADI. V lost 4 bases, J lost 7 bases, and 12 bases stayed unmatched. The CDR3 has 16 amino acids. The CDR3 DNA reads TGCGCCAGCAGTGCCGGTCCCGGCAGGGGGGCTGAAAAACTGTTTTTT. Amino acid sequence: CASSAGPGRGAEKLFF.